Following are 3 T cell receptor beta chains from one sample sequenced in a study of shared clonotypes between healthy human individuals. Measured with immunoSEQ multiplex PCR; TCRdb has only the in-frame clones, and not every one. The table has about 2.4 million clones, approximately 90% seen once. The sequenced sample consisted of naive CD4+ T cells sorted from blood. Subset reported: CD45RA+ positively selected. These receptors were obtained from a man younger than 35 in good health.

This sequence joins TRBV25-1 and TRBJ1-4; tentative D call: TRBD1 (5 bases). The germline V gene encodes CDR1 MGHDK and CDR2 SYGVNS. This CDR3 region has 16 residues. The germline V and J ends were trimmed by 1 base and 4 bases, with 13 bases remaining between them. The CDR3 DNA reads as TGTGCCAGCAGTGAATTTCGCCAGGGCGGTAATGAAAAACTGTTTTTT. Amino acids: CASSEFRQGGNEKLFF.

The chain recombines TRBV5-1 with TRBJ1-1, with 7 nucleotides matching TRBD1. J gave up 4 bases and V 4 bases, and 7 bases lay outside the gene matches. In germline, CDR1 is SGHRS, CDR2 YFSETQ. This CDR3 spans 14 amino acids. The CDR3 sequence is CASSRNQGGTEAFF. In DNA form, the CDR3 reads TGCGCCAGCAGCAGGAATCAGGGGGGCACTGAAGCTTTCTTT.

This chain uses TRBV19 with TRBJ1-3; no definite D call. CDR1 and CDR2 (germline): LNHDA, SQIVND (reference sequence). V was pared by 11 bases and J by 4 bases, with 21 bases between. The CDR3 is made up of 15 amino acids. CDR3 region: CAASPTAFGGNTIYF. The DNA for the CDR3 is TGTGCCGCCTCTCCGACCGCGTTCGGGGGAAACACCATATATTTT.